These T cell receptor beta chains were read from a single sample in a study of blood T cells in healthy people across ages. TCRdb used MiXCR to reprocess the 5' RACE reads, holding one entry per CDR3 protein. The sample contains hundreds of thousands of distinct CDR3 sequences, 20% to 30% of which appear only once. These data also featured in a second study, about T cells of mothers and their children.

Sequenced: blood. The receptors originated from a boy aged 5-17 years in good health. CDR3s include the opening cysteine and the closing phenylalanine or tryptophan. D genes are given only for firm matches. The size of a clone is reported for some rows only, either as once, few or many, or as a class for expanded clones.

V: TRBV30; J: TRBJ2-6; size: few; D: -; CDR3: CAWRRITGTGANVLTF; DNA: TGTGCCTGGAGGCGAATCACAGGGACTGGGGCCAACGTCCTGACTTTC
V: TRBV12-3/TRBV12-4; J: TRBJ2-5; size: -; D: -; CDR3: CASSLIRRETQYF; DNA: TGTGCCAGCAGCCTGATTAGACGAGAGACCCAGTACTTC
V: TRBV10-3; J: TRBJ2-7; size: -; D: TRBD2; CDR3: CAARGGAGVRDFEQYF; DNA: TGTGCCGCAAGGGGCGGAGCGGGGGTTAGAGATTTTGAGCAGTACTTC
V: TRBV5-1; J: TRBJ2-2; size: few; D: -; CDR3: CASSSQTARLRSGELFF; DNA: TGCGCCAGCAGCTCACAGACCGCACGGCTGCGGTCCGGGGAGCTGTTTTTT
V: TRBV2; J: TRBJ2-7; size: few; D: TRBD2; CDR3: CASSEYGGAREQYF; DNA: TGTGCCAGCAGCGAGTACGGGGGGGCTCGTGAGCAGTACTTC
V: TRBV6-6; J: TRBJ1-2; size: -; D: TRBD1; CDR3: CASSVDRSYGYTF; DNA: TGTGCCAGCAGCGTGGACAGGTCCTATGGCTACACCTTC
V: TRBV2; J: TRBJ1-4; size: few; D: -; CDR3: CATGGEDEKLFF; DNA: TGTGCCACGGGAGGGGAGGATGAAAAACTGTTTTTT
V: TRBV14; J: TRBJ2-1; size: few; D: TRBD2; CDR3: CASSPSIAGELRNEQFF; DNA: TGTGCCAGCAGCCCTTCGATAGCGGGTGAACTAAGGAATGAGCAGTTCTTC
V: TRBV6-5; J: TRBJ1-1; size: few; D: -; CDR3: CASSAFGNTEAFF; DNA: TGTGCCAGCAGTGCCTTCGGGAACACTGAAGCTTTCTTT
V: TRBV28; J: TRBJ1-4; size: -; D: TRBD1; CDR3: CASTPGGGEKLFF; DNA: TGTGCCAGCACACCAGGGGGCGGTGAAAAACTGTTTTTT
V: TRBV2; J: TRBJ2-5; size: -; D: TRBD2; CDR3: CASGEGRQETQYF; DNA: TGTGCCAGCGGGGAGGGCAGACAAGAGACCCAGTACTTC
V: TRBV5-5; J: TRBJ2-7; size: -; D: -; CDR3: CASRWSSYEQYF; DNA: TGTGCCAGCAGATGGAGCTCCTACGAGCAGTACTTC
V: TRBV4-1; J: TRBJ2-5; size: few; D: TRBD1; CDR3: CASADREVGETQYF; DNA: TGCGCCAGCGCGGACAGGGAGGTTGGAGAGACCCAGTACTTC
V: TRBV20-1; J: TRBJ2-4; size: -; D: -; CDR3: CSARGGPKNIQYF; DNA: TGCAGTGCTCGCGGGGGCCCCAAAAACATTCAGTACTTC
V: TRBV20-1; J: TRBJ1-1; size: few; D: TRBD1; CDR3: CSARRGQVETEAFF; DNA: TGCAGTGCTAGGAGGGGGCAAGTCGAAACTGAAGCTTTCTTT
V: TRBV29-1; J: TRBJ2-1; size: few; D: TRBD1; CDR3: CSVESYGQGSDNEQFF; DNA: TGCAGCGTTGAAAGTTATGGACAGGGGTCGGACAATGAGCAGTTCTTC
V: TRBV27; J: TRBJ2-7; size: -; D: TRBD1; CDR3: CASSTLRDRPYEQYF; DNA: TGTGCCAGCAGTACCCTCCGGGACAGGCCTTACGAGCAGTACTTC